This T cell receptor beta chain appears in the sequencing data of a study of CD8+ T cells in alopecia areata. Study as a whole: Those patients who were treated received oral tofacitinib, which was given at 5 to 10 mg twice daily for moderate-to-severe alopecia areata.

The authors extracted RNA and reverse transcribed it into cDNA as the sequencing template. Assay: immunoSEQ multiplex PCR; the TCRdb copy retains only in-frame clones and omits some. The sample has around 190,000 clones; under 70% are singletons. V was pared by 7 bases and J by 4 bases, with 13 bases between. Looked up from germline, CDR1 is SQVTM and CDR2 is ANQGSEA. The CDR3 is made up of 12 amino acids. Documented treatment: oral pan-JAK inhibitor, 5-10 mg twice daily. Lesional scalp punch biopsies and peripheral blood were collected from alopecia areata patients. The rearrangement joins TRBV29-1 to TRBJ1-2, with D perhaps TRBD1 (5 bases). Sequenced here: CD4+ T cells sorted from blood, sampled at week 4, from a patient treated with tofacitinib. This clonotype originated in a human donor with alopecia areata. CDR3 loop: CSAAEGPYGYTF. CDR3 nucleotides: TGCAGCGCTGCTGAGGGGCCCTATGGCTACACCTTC.